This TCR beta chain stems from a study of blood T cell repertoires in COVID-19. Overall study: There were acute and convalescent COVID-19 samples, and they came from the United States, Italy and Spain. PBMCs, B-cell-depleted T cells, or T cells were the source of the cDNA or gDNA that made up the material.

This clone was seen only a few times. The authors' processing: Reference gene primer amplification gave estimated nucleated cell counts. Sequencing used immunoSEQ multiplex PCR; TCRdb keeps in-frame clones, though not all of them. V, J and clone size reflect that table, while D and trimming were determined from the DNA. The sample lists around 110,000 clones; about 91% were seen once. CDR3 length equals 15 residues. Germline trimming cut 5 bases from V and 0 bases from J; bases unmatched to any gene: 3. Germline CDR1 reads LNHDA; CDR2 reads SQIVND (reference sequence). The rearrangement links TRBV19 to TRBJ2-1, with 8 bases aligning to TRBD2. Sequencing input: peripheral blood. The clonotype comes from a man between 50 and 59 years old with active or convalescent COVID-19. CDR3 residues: CASSSGTSSYNEQFF. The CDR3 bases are TGTGCCAGTAGTTCGGGGACTAGCTCCTACAATGAGCAGTTCTTC.